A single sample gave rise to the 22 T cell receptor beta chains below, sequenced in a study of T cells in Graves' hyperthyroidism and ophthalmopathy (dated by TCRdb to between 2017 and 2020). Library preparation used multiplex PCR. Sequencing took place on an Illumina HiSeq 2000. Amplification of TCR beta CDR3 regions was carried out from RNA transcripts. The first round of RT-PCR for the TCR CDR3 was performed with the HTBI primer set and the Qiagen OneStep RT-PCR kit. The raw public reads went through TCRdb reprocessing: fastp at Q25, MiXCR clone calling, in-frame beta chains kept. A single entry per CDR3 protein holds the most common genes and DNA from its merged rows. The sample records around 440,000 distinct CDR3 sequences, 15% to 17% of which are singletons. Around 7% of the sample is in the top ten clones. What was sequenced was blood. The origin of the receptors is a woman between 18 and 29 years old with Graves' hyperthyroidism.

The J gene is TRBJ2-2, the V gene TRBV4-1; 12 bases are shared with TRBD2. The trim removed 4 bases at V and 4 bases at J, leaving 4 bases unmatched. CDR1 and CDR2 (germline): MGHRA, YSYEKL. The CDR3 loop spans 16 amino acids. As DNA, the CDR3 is TGCGCCAGCAGCCTTGGACTAGCGGGGATCACCGGGGAGCTGTTTTTT. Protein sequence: CASSLGLAGITGELFF.

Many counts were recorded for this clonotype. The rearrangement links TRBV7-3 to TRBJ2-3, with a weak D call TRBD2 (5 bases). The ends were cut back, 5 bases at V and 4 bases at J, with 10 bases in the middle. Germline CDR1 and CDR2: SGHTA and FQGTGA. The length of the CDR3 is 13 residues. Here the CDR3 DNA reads TGTGCCAGCAGCCGGAGGAGCGCAGATACGCAGTATTTT. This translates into CASSRRSADTQYF.

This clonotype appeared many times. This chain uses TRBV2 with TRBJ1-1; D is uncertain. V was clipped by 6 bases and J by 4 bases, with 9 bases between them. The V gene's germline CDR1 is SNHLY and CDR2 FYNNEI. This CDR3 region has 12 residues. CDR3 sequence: CASSKLTTEAFF. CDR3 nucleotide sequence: TGTGCCAGCAGCAAATTGACCACTGAAGCTTTCTTT.

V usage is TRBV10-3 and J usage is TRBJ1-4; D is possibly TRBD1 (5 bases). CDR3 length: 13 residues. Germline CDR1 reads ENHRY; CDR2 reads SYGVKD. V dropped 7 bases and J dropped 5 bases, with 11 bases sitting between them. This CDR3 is CAINGGSNEKLFF. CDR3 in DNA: TGTGCCATCAACGGGGGGTCAAATGAAAAACTGTTTTTT.

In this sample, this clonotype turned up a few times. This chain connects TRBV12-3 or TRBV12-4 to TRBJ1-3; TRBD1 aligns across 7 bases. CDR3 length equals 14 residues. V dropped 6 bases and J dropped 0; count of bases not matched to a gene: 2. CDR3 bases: TGTGCCAGCAGAGGGACAGACTCTGGAAACACCATATATTTT. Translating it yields CASRGTDSGNTIYF.

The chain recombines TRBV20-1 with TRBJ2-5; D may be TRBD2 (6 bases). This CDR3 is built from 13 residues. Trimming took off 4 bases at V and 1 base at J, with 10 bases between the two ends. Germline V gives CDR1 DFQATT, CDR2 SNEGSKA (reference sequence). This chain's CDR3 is CSATGLAQETQYF. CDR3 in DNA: TGCAGTGCTACGGGACTCGCCCAAGAGACCCAGTACTTC.

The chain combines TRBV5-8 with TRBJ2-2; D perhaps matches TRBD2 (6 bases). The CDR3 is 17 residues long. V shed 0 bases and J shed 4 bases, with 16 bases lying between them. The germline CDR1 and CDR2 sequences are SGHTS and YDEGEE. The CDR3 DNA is TGTGCCAGCAGCTTGGCCAGGTCGACTAGTCTCACCGGGGAGCTGTTTTTT. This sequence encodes CASSLARSTSLTGELFF.

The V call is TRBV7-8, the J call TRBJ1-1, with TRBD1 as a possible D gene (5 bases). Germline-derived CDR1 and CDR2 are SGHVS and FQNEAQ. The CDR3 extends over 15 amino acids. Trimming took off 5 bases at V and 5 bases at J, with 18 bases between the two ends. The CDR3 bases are TGTGCCAGCAGCCAAATGATGACAGCCCAGACTGAAGCTTTCTTT. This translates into CASSQMMTAQTEAFF. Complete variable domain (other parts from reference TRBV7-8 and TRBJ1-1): GAGVSQSPRYKVAKRGQDVALRCDPISGHVSLFWYQQALGQGPEFLTYFQNEAQLDKSGLPSDRFFAERPEGSVSTLKIQRTQQEDSAVYLCASSQMMTAQTEAFFGQGTRLTVV.

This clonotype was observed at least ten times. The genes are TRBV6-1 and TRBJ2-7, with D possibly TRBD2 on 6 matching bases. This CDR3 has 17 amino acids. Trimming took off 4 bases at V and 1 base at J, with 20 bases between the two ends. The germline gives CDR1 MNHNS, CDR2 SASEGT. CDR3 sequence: CASSGLLGRGGSYEQYF. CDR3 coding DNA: TGTGCCAGCAGTGGCCTACTTGGGCGGGGTGGTTCCTACGAGCAGTACTTC.

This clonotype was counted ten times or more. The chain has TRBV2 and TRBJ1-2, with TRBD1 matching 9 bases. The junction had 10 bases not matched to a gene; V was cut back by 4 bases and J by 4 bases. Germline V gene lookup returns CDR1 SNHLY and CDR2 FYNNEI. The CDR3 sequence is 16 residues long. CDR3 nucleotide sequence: TGTGCCAGCAGTGTCGCTTGGACAGGGGTGGGCTATGGCTACACCTTC. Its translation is CASSVAWTGVGYGYTF.

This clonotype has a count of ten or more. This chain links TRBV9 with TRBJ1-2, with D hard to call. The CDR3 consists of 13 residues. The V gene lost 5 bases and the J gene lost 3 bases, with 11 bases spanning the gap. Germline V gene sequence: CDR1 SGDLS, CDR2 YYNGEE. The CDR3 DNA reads TGTGCCAGCAGTGGGAGGAGGGACTATGGCTACACCTTC. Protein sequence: CASSGRRDYGYTF.

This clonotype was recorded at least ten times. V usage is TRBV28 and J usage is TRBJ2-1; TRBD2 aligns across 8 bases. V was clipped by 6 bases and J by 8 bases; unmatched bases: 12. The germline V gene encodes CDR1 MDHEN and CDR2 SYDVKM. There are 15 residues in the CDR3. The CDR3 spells CASSSPSGGRYEQFF. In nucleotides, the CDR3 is TGTGCCAGCAGCTCGCCGAGCGGGGGTCGGTATGAGCAGTTCTTC.

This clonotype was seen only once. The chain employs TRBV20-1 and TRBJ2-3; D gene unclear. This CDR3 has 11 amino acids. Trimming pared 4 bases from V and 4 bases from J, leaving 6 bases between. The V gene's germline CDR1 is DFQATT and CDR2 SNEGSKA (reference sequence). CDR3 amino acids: CSANGPDTQYF. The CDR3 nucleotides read TGCAGTGCTAACGGGCCAGATACGCAGTATTTT.

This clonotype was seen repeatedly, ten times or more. This chain's CDR3 is CASSLGAAATNYGYTF. Here the CDR3 DNA reads TGTGCCAGCAGTTTGGGAGCAGCGGCCACTAACTATGGCTACACCTTC. V is TRBV12-3 or TRBV12-4 and J is TRBJ1-2; no clear D gene. CDR3 length: 16 amino acids. Trimming took 3 bases from V and 0 from J, leaving 14 bases between them.

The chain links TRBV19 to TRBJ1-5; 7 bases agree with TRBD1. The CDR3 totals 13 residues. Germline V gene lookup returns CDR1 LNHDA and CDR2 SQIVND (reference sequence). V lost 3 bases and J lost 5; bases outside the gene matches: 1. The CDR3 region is CASSIGTDQPQHF. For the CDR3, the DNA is TGTGCCAGTAGTATCGGGACAGATCAGCCCCAGCATTTT. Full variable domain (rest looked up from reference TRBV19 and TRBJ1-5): DGGITQSPKYLFRKEGQNVTLSCEQNLNHDAMYWYRQDPGQGLRLIYYSQIVNDFQKGDIAEGYSVSREKKESFPLTVTSAQKNPTAFYLCASSIGTDQPQHFGDGTRLSIL.

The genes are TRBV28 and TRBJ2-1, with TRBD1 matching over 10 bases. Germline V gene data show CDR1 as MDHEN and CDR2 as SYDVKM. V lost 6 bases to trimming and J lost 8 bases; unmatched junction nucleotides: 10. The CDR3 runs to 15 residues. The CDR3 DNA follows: TGTGCCAGCAGCAAACCGGGACAGGGGAGGTATGAGCAGTTCTTC. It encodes CASSKPGQGRYEQFF. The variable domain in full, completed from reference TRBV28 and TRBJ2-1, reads DVKVTQSSRYLVKRTGEKVFLECVQDMDHENMFWYRQDPGLGLRLIYFSYDVKMKEKGDIPEGYSVSREKKERFSLILESASTNQTSMYLCASSKPGQGRYEQFFGPGTRLTVL.

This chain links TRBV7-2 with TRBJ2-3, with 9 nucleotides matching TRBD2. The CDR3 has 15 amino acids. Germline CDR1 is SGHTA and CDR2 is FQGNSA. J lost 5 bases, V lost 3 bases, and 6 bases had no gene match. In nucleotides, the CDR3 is TGTGCCAGCAGCTTTGCGGGGGGGCCTAAAGATACGCAGTATTTT. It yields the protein CASSFAGGPKDTQYF.

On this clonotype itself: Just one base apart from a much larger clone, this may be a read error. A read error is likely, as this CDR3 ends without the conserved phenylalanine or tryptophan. The CDR3 spells CASSEAASGSYEQYL. The CDR3 bases are TGTGCCAGCAGTGAAGCCGCTAGCGGGAGCTACGAGCAGTACCTC. The chain uses TRBV6-1 and TRBJ2-7; 10 positions match TRBD2. V was clipped by 0 bases and J by 3 bases; unmatched bases: 2. This CDR3 has 15 residues. Germline-derived CDR1 and CDR2 are MNHNS and SASEGT.

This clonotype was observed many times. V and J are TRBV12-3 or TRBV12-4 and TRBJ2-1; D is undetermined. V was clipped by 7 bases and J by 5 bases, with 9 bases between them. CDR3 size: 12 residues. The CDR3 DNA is TGTGCCAGCACCCCAGGAGACAATGAGCAGTTCTTC. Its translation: CASTPGDNEQFF.

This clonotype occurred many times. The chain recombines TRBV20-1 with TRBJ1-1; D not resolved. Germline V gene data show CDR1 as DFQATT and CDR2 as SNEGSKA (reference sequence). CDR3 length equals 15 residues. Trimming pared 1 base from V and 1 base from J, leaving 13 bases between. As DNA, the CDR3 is TGCAGTGCTAGAGGGGGAGGGAAGAAGAACACTGAAGCTTTCTTT. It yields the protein CSARGGGKKNTEAFF.

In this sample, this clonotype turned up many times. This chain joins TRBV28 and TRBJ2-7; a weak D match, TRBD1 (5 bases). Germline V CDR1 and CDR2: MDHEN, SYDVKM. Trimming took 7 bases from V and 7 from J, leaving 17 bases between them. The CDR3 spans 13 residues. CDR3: CASTWQGRGEQYF. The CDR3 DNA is TGTGCCAGCACGTGGCAGGGAAGAGGAGAGCAGTACTTC.

The CDR3 nucleotides read TGTGCCAGCAGTTCAGGCGCAGATACGCAGTATTTT. It translates to CASSSGADTQYF. J is TRBJ2-3 and V is TRBV11-2; D ambiguous. Trimming removed 6 bases at V and 4 bases at J, with 8 bases between. There are 12 residues in the CDR3. The germline V gene has CDR1 SGHAT and CDR2 FQNNGV.